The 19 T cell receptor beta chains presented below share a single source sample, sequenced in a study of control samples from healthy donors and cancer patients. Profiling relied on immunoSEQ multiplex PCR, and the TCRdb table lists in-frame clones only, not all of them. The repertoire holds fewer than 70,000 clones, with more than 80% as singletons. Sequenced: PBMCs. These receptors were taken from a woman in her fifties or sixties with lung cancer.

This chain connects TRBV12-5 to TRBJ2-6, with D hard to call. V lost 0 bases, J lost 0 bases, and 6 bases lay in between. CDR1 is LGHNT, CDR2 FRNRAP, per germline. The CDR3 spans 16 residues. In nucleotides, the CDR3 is TGTGCTAGTGGTTTGGTAAGCTTCTCTGGGGCCAACGTCCTGACTTTC. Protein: CASGLVSFSGANVLTF. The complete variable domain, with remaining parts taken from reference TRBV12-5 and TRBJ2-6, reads DARVTQTPRHKVTEMGQEVTMRCQPILGHNTVFWYRQTMMQGLELLAYFRNRAPLDDSGMPKDRFSAEMPDATLATLKIQPSEPRDSAVYFCASGLVSFSGANVLTFGAGSRLTVL.

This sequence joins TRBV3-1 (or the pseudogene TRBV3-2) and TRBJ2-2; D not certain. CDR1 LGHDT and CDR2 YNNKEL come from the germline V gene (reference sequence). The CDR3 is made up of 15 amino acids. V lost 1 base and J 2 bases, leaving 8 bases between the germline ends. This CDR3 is CASSQGDHNTGELFF. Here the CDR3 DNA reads TGTGCCAGCAGCCAAGGAGACCACAACACCGGGGAGCTGTTTTTT.

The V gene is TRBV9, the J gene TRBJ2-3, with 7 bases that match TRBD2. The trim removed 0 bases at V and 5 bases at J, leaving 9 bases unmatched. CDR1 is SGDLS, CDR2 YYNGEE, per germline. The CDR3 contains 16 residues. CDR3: CASSVGSLRGIDTQYF. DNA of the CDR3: TGTGCCAGCAGCGTAGGGAGCTTGCGGGGGATAGATACGCAGTATTTT.

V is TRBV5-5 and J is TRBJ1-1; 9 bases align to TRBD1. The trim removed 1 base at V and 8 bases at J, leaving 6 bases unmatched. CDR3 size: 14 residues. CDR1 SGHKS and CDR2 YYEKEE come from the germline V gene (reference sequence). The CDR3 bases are TGTGCCAGCAGCTTGAAGGGACAGGGAACGGAAGCTTTCTTT. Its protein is CASSLKGQGTEAFF. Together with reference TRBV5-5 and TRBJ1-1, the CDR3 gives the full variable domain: DAGVTQSPTHLIKTRGQQVTLRCSPISGHKSVSWYQQVLGQGPQFIFQYYEKEERGRGNFPDRFSARQFPNYSSELNVNALLLGDSALYLCASSLKGQGTEAFFGQGTRLTVV.

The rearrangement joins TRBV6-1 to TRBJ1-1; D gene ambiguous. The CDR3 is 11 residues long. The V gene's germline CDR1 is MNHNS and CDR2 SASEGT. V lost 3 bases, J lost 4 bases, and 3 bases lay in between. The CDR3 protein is CASSDGTEAFF. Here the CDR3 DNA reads TGTGCCAGCAGTGACGGCACTGAAGCTTTCTTT.

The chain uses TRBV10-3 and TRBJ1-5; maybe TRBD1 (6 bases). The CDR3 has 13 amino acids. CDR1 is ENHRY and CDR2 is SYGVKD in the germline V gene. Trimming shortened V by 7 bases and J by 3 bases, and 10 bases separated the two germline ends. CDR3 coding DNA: TGTGCCATCAATCCAGGGGCCAATCAGCCCCAGCATTTT. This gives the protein CAINPGANQPQHF.

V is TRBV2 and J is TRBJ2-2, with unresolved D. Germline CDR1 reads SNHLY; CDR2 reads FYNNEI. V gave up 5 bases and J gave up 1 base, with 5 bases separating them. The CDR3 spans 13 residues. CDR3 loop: CASSTENTGELFF. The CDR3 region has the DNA TGTGCCAGCAGTACAGAGAACACCGGGGAGCTGTTTTTT. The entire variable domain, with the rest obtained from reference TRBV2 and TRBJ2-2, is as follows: EPEVTQTPSHQVTQMGQEVILRCVPISNHLYFYWYRQILGQKVEFLVSFYNNEISEKSEIFDDQFSVERPDGSNFTLKIRSTKLEDSAMYFCASSTENTGELFFGEGSRLTVL.

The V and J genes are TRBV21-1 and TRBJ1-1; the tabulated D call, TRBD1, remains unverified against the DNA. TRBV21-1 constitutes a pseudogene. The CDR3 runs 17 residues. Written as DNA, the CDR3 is TGTGCCAGCACTACGCCCGAGGAGCCCAGGGTAGAAACTGAAGCTTTCTTT. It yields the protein CASTTPEEPRVETEAFF.

The DNA of the CDR3 is TGTGCCAGCAGCTTGGCCGGGCTAAACTATGGCTACACCTTC. Translating it yields CASSLAGLNYGYTF. J is TRBJ1-2 and V is TRBV5-4; no reliable D call. V was cut by 0 bases and J by 2 bases, with 8 bases left in between. The CDR3 runs 14 residues. The germline gives CDR1 SGHNT, CDR2 YYREEE (reference sequence).

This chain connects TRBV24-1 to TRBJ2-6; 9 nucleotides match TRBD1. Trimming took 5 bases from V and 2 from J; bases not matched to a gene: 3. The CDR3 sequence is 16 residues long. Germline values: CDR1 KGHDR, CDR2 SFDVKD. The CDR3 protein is CATSGRTGAGANVLTF. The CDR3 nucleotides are TGTGCCACCAGTGGCCGGACAGGGGCTGGGGCCAACGTCCTGACTTTC.

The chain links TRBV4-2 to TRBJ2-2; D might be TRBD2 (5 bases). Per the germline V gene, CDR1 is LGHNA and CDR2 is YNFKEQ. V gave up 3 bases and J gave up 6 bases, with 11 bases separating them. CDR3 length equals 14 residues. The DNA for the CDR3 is TGTGCCAGCAGCCACCTCCTCGGGGCCGGGGAGCTGTTTTTT. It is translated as CASSHLLGAGELFF.

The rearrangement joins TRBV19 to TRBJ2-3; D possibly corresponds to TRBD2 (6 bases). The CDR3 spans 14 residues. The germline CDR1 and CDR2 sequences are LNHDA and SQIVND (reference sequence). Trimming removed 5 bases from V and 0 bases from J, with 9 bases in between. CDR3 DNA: TGTGCCAGTAGTCTCGGGACTAGCACAGATACGCAGTATTTT. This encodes CASSLGTSTDTQYF.

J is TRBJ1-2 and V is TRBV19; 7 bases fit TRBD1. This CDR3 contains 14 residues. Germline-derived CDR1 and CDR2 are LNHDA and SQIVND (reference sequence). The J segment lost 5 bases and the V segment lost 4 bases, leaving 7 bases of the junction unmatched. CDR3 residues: CASSNQDRAYGYTF. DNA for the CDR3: TGTGCCAGTAGTAATCAAGACAGGGCGTATGGCTACACCTTC.

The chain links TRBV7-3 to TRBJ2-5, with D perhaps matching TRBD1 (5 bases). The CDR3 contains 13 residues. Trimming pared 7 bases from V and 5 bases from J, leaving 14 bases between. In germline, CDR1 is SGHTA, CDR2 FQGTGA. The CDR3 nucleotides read TGTGCCAGCACCCTAAGCAGGGTTGAGACCCAGTACTTC. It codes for CASTLSRVETQYF. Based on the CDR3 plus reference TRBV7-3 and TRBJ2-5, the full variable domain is GAGVSQTPSNKVTEKGKYVELRCDPISGHTALYWYRQSLGQGPEFLIYFQGTGAADDSGLPNDRFFAVRPEGSVSTLKIQRTERGDSAVYLCASTLSRVETQYFGPGTRLLVL.

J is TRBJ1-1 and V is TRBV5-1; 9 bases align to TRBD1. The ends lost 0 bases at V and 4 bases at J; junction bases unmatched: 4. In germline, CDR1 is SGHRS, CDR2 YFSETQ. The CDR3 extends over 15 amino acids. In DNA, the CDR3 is TGCGCCAGCAGCTTGGGGGGGACAGGGACCACTGAAGCTTTCTTT. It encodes CASSLGGTGTTEAFF.

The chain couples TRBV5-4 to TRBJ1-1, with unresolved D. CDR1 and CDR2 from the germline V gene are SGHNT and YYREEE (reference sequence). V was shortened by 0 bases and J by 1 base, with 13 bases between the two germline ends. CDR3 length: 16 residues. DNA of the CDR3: TGTGCCAGCAGCTTGGCGGCGAGTACCCAGAACACTGAAGCTTTCTTT. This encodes CASSLAASTQNTEAFF.

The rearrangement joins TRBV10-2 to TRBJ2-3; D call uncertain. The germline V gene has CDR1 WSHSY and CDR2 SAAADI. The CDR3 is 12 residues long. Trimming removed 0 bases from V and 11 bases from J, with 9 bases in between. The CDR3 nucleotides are TGCGCCAGCAGTGAGTCGGCCTGGGAGCAGTATTTT. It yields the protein CASSESAWEQYF.

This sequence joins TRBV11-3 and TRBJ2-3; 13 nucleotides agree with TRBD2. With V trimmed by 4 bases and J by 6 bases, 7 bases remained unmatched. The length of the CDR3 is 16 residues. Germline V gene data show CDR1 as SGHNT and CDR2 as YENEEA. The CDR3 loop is CASSSRTSGGPDTQYF. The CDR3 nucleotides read TGTGCCAGCAGCTCCCGGACTAGCGGGGGACCCGATACGCAGTATTTT. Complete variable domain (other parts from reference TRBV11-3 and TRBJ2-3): EAGVVQSPRYKIIEKKQPVAFWCNPISGHNTLYWYLQNLGQGPELLIRYENEEAVDDSQLPKDRFSAERLKGVDSTLKIQPAELGDSAVYLCASSSRTSGGPDTQYFGPGTRLTVL.

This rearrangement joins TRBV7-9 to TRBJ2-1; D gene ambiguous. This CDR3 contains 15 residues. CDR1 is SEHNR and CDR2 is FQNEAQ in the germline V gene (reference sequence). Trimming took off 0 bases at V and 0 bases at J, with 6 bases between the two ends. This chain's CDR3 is CASSLALGSYNEQFF. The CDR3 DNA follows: TGTGCCAGCAGCTTAGCCCTAGGCTCCTACAATGAGCAGTTCTTC.